The 14 T cell receptor beta chains listed next were all sequenced from one sample in a study of blood T cell repertoires in COVID-19. Method: immunoSEQ multiplex PCR; TCRdb's copy keeps in-frame clones and lacks some. Altogether some 390,000 clones are present, roughly nine tenths being singletons, with the ten largest covering more than 0.95%. The source material was PBMCs or T cells enriched from blood (not recorded which). All receptors derive from a man aged 25-40 years who had recovered from COVID-19.

The chain carries TRBV3-1 (or the pseudogene TRBV3-2) and TRBJ1-3; perhaps TRBD1 as D (6 bases). The CDR3 totals 15 residues. V was trimmed by 4 bases and J by 4 bases, leaving 14 bases between them. Germline lookup yields CDR1 LGHDT and CDR2 YNNKEL (reference sequence). CDR3 DNA: TGTGCCAGCAGCCGCCGAGGGGGATCCGGAAACACCATATATTTT. It specifies CASSRRGGSGNTIYF.

The V call is TRBV27, the J call TRBJ2-1, with TRBD2 matching over 9 bases. This CDR3 is built from 16 residues. Germline V lookup: CDR1 MNHEY, CDR2 SMNVEV (reference sequence). Trimming removed 5 bases from V and 7 bases from J; junction bases left unmatched: 12. CDR3 DNA: TGTGCCAGCAGTCCTCCCATAGCGGGAGTGGGGAATGAGCAGTTCTTC. It encodes CASSPPIAGVGNEQFF.

The chain uses TRBV30 and TRBJ2-2; possibly TRBD1 for D (5 bases). V lost 3 bases and J lost 5, with 19 bases in between. This CDR3 contains 16 residues. CDR1 is GTSNPN, CDR2 SVGIG, per germline (reference sequence). The CDR3: CAWRISGRADTGELFF. CDR3 nucleotides: TGTGCCTGGAGGATCAGTGGCAGGGCCGATACCGGGGAGCTGTTTTTT.

The chain carries TRBV9 and TRBJ2-5; D is uncertain. Looked up from germline, CDR1 is SGDLS and CDR2 is YYNGEE. V lost 3 bases and J 1 base, leaving 4 bases between the germline ends. The CDR3 contains 12 residues. In DNA form, the CDR3 reads TGTGCCAGCAGCGCCCTCCAAGAGACCCAGTACTTC. It encodes CASSALQETQYF.

The chain combines TRBV3-1 (or the pseudogene TRBV3-2) with TRBJ2-7; 7 nucleotides match TRBD2. The V segment lost 2 bases and the J segment 3 bases; nucleotides outside the gene matches: 16. The CDR3 spans 18 residues. The germline V gene has CDR1 LGHDT and CDR2 YNNKEL (reference sequence). CDR3: CASSQLKPWTRGYYEQYF. The CDR3 DNA follows: TGTGCCAGCAGCCAACTAAAACCTTGGACTAGGGGTTACTACGAGCAGTACTTC.

The chain has TRBV7-9 and TRBJ2-7; weak D call: TRBD1 (6 bases). Between the trimmed V and J ends, which lost 3 bases and 3 bases, there was a span of 12 bases. The length of the CDR3 is 14 residues. The germline V gene has CDR1 SEHNR and CDR2 FQNEAQ (reference sequence). Here the CDR3 reads CASSLGATGYEQYF. For the CDR3, the DNA is TGTGCCAGCAGCTTGGGGGCCACAGGCTACGAGCAGTACTTC.

The rearrangement links TRBV10-2 to TRBJ1-2, with 8 bases identical to TRBD1. V dropped 7 bases and J dropped 3; count of bases not matched to a gene: 10. The CDR3 contains 15 residues. Germline V gene lookup returns CDR1 WSHSY and CDR2 SAAADI. In nucleotides, the CDR3 is TGCGCCAGCAACCAAGCAGGGGGCGCGGACTATGGCTACACCTTC. Its protein is CASNQAGGADYGYTF.

V gene TRBV21-1 combines with J gene TRBJ2-2; TRBD1 is the table's D call and was not checked against the DNA. TRBV21-1 is recorded as a pseudogene. The CDR3 spans 18 residues. The CDR3 region is CASSSMGAGQGWTGELFF. DNA of the CDR3: TGTGCCAGCAGCTCGATGGGGGCCGGACAGGGGTGGACCGGGGAGCTGTTTTTT.

The chain employs TRBV7-8 and TRBJ1-5; 8 bases match TRBD1. The J segment lost 1 base and the V segment lost 1 base, leaving 3 bases of the junction unmatched. The CDR3 is 16 residues long. Per germline, CDR1 SGHVS and CDR2 FQNEAQ. CDR3 residues: CASSLGQGASNQPQHF. CDR3 nucleotide sequence: TGTGCCAGCAGCTTAGGCCAGGGGGCAAGCAATCAGCCCCAGCATTTT.

V gene TRBV27 combines with J gene TRBJ2-7, with 13 bases fitting TRBD2. In germline, CDR1 is MNHEY, CDR2 SMNVEV (reference sequence). Trimming cost V 6 bases and J 4 bases; bases outside gene matches: 6. The CDR3 sequence is 15 residues long. CDR3 coding DNA: TGTGCCAGCAGCCCCGGGACTAGCGGGATGTACGAGCAGTACTTC. This translates into CASSPGTSGMYEQYF.

CDR3 protein: CAWSKGDRVNTEAFF. Here the CDR3 DNA reads TGTGCCTGGAGTAAGGGTGACAGGGTCAACACTGAAGCTTTCTTT. V and J are TRBV30 and TRBJ1-1; TRBD1 matches 7 bases. From germline, CDR1 is GTSNPN and CDR2 SVGIG (reference sequence). CDR3 length equals 15 residues. The ends lost 2 bases at V and 2 bases at J; junction bases unmatched: 8.

The J gene is TRBJ1-4, the V gene TRBV6-5; no definite D call. This CDR3 is 15 amino acids long. With 5 bases removed from V and 7 bases from J, the gap between germline ends came to 17 bases. The germline gives CDR1 MNHEY, CDR2 SVGAGI. As DNA, the CDR3 is TGTGCCAGCAGTCCCCTCATGAGGGCGGCTGAAAAACTGTTTTTT. This sequence encodes CASSPLMRAAEKLFF.

The rearrangement joins TRBV11-1 to TRBJ1-1; D gene unclear. The V gene lost 5 bases and the J gene lost 6 bases, with 16 bases spanning the gap. The germline V gene has CDR1 SGHAT and CDR2 FQDESV (reference sequence). The CDR3 loop spans 14 amino acids. CDR3 nucleotides: TGTGCCAGCAGCCCAGGCCTGTGGAGGGCTGAAGCTTTCTTT. Protein: CASSPGLWRAEAFF.

The chain combines TRBV21-1 with TRBJ2-7; TRBD2 is the table's D call and was not checked against the DNA. TRBV21-1 is given as a pseudogene. The CDR3 extends over 12 amino acids. CDR3 nucleotides: TGTGCCAGCAGCAATCGGAAAAGGCGGGAGTACTTC. Amino acids: CASSNRKRREYF.